This T cell receptor (beta chain) was sequenced for a study of identical twins. Template switching added a universal primer site, and cDNA bore unique molecular identifiers. TCRdb ran MiXCR on the 5' RACE reads and lists one entry per CDR3 protein. The data contain about 470,000 distinct CDR3 sequences, more than 20% of them seen just once; the ten biggest clones take up 2.9%. Trimming took off 3 bases at V and 4 bases at J, with 19 bases between the two ends. The CDR3 runs to 16 residues. Germline CDR1 reads DFQATT; CDR2 reads SNEGSKA (reference sequence). This clonotype occurred once. The same sample was also studied in work on T cells expressing NK-cell markers. That paper notes: The dominant NKG2C+ clonotypes represented about 1.0-7.0% of CD8+ T cells in six donors.

The chain employs TRBV20-1 and TRBJ1-5; D gene ambiguous. Sequencing was done on a sample of CD4+ T cells sorted from blood. The receptor was isolated from a woman aged 18-29 years in good health. CDR3 bases: TGCAGTGCTAGTCCCCCTCCGGCGGGAACAAATCAGCCCCAGCATTTT. It codes for CSASPPPAGTNQPQHF.